These 11 T cell receptor beta chains originate from one sample sequenced in a study of blood T cell repertoires in COVID-19. Some clones are missing from TCRdb's copy, which holds only in-frame ones; the method was immunoSEQ multiplex PCR. The table lists fewer than 85,000 clones, about 80% of them singletons, with 6.9% in the top ten. The sample consisted of peripheral blood. These receptors were obtained from a man aged 30-40 years with COVID-19, enrolled during active disease.

The genes are TRBV27 and TRBJ2-3; 10 nucleotides align to TRBD2. With 2 bases clipped from V and 6 bases from J, the junction kept 5 bases outside the gene matches. Germline V lookup: CDR1 MNHEY, CDR2 SMNVEV (reference sequence). CDR3 size: 15 residues. CDR3 DNA: TGTGCCAGCAGTTTAGCCGGGACTAGCGAGGATACGCAGTATTTT. Translation: CASSLAGTSEDTQYF.

The chain uses TRBV4-1 and TRBJ1-2; the match to TRBD1 covers 11 bases. V trimming: 2 bases; J trimming: 0 bases; junction bases outside the gene matches: 2. Germline V gives CDR1 MGHRA, CDR2 YSYEKL. The CDR3 spans 16 residues. CDR3 nucleotide sequence: TGCGCCAGCAGCCAACTGGACAGGGGGCCTAACTATGGCTACACCTTC. Translated: CASSQLDRGPNYGYTF.

This chain joins TRBV4-1 and TRBJ1-1; D not resolved. The length of the CDR3 is 12 residues. V gave up 0 bases and J gave up 10 bases, with 9 bases separating them. CDR1 MGHRA and CDR2 YSYEKL come from the germline V gene. CDR3: CASSQDREGAFF. The CDR3 DNA reads TGCGCCAGCAGCCAAGATCGGGAAGGAGCTTTCTTT.

This clone was seen only a few times. The rearrangement links TRBV7-9 to TRBJ2-1; tentatively, D is TRBD2 (5 bases). Trimming cost V 3 bases and J 10 bases, with 7 bases left between them. CDR1 and CDR2 (germline): SEHNR, FQNEAQ (reference sequence). The CDR3 length is 11 residues. CDR3 sequence reads: CASSFSAEQFF. For the CDR3, the DNA is TGTGCCAGCAGCTTTAGCGCGGAGCAGTTCTTC.

In its sample, this clone was seen a few times. This chain joins TRBV29-1 and TRBJ2-1, with D unclear. The CDR3 covers 14 residues. Germline V CDR1 and CDR2: SQVTM, ANQGSEA. Trimming removed 7 bases from V and 2 bases from J, with 15 bases in between. DNA for the CDR3: TGCAGCGCAAGGAGCAAGCGCACCTACAATGAGCAGTTCTTC. Its translation is CSARSKRTYNEQFF.

V and J are TRBV6-2 or TRBV6-3 and TRBJ2-1; TRBD2 aligns across 8 bases. This CDR3 spans 12 amino acids. The V and J ends lost 9 bases and 5 bases, in that order; junction bases with no gene match: 3. Per germline, CDR1 MNHEY and CDR2 SVGEGT. This CDR3 reads CASSGTHNEQFF. The CDR3 nucleotides read TGTGCCAGTAGCGGGACACACAATGAGCAGTTCTTC.

This clone was recorded only once. Other DNA sequences in the same sample also yield this CDR3. The chain combines TRBV19 with TRBJ1-3; possible D gene TRBD1, 5 bases. Germline-derived CDR1 and CDR2 are LNHDA and SQIVND (reference sequence). The V and J ends lost 3 bases and 0 bases respectively, with 9 bases between them. The CDR3 has 15 amino acids. As DNA, the CDR3 is TGTGCCAGTAGTATCGACAGCGTCTCTGGAAACACCATATATTTT. Translating it yields CASSIDSVSGNTIYF. The full variable domain, its missing parts supplied by reference TRBV19 and TRBJ1-3, is DGGITQSPKYLFRKEGQNVTLSCEQNLNHDAMYWYRQDPGQGLRLIYYSQIVNDFQKGDIAEGYSVSREKKESFPLTVTSAQKNPTAFYLCASSIDSVSGNTIYFGEGSWLTVV.

The chain couples TRBV2 to TRBJ2-2; no reliable D call. The CDR3 runs to 13 residues. The germline V gene encodes CDR1 SNHLY and CDR2 FYNNEI. Trimming pared 0 bases from V and 6 bases from J, leaving 5 bases between. This CDR3 is CASSEARSGELFF. The DNA of the CDR3 is TGTGCCAGCAGTGAAGCGCGATCCGGGGAGCTGTTTTTT.

This clone was detected a few times. V is TRBV6-4 and J is TRBJ2-3; 10 nucleotides agree with TRBD2. There are 16 residues in the CDR3. Germline trimming cut 5 bases from V and 0 bases from J; bases unmatched to any gene: 5. CDR1 is MRHNA and CDR2 is SNTAGT in the germline V gene. The CDR3 nucleotides are TGTGCCAGCAGTTCCGGGACTAGCGATAGCACAGATACGCAGTATTTT. It encodes CASSSGTSDSTDTQYF.

The CDR3 loop is CAISESNPGTVYSNQPQHF. CDR3 nucleotide sequence: TGTGCCATCAGTGAGTCGAACCCAGGGACTGTTTATAGCAATCAGCCCCAGCATTTT. This chain uses TRBV10-3 with TRBJ1-5, with a tentative D call TRBD1 (5 bases). V was pared by 0 bases and J by 0 bases, with 18 bases between. CDR1 is ENHRY and CDR2 is SYGVKD in the germline V gene. The CDR3 has 19 amino acids.

This chain connects TRBV5-6 to TRBJ2-5, with TRBD1 as a possible D gene (5 bases). CDR3 length: 14 residues. Germline assignment: CDR1 SGHDT and CDR2 YYEEEE. Trimming stripped 2 bases from V and 3 bases from J, with 11 bases between. The CDR3 here is CASSLGQGEETQYF. The DNA of the CDR3 is TGTGCCAGCAGCTTAGGGCAGGGCGAAGAGACCCAGTACTTC.